These 3 T cell receptor beta chains were sequenced from one sample in a study of metastatic and nonmetastatic thyroid tumors. TCRdb reprocessed the PCR reads using MiXCR. The data show fewer than 6,500 clones, roughly a third seen once. Among the patients, none had received any treatment before thyroid surgery. Sequencing input: adjacent normal tissue. These receptor sequences come from a female donor with papillary thyroid cancer or a benign thyroid nodule (not recorded which). Some clones in this sample may be carry-over from other donors' samples.

The chain recombines TRBV11-1 with TRBJ1-3, with a weak D call TRBD1 (5 bases). The CDR3 consists of 16 residues. Germline V gene lookup returns CDR1 SGHAT and CDR2 FQDESV (reference sequence). Trimming took 5 bases from V and 0 from J, leaving 14 bases between them. The CDR3 DNA reads TGTGCCAGCAGCCCGCCGGGGCCCCCCTCTGGAAACACCATATATTTT. Its translation is CASSPPGPPSGNTIYF.

V gene TRBV5-8 combines with J gene TRBJ2-1, with D perhaps given as TRBD1 or TRBD2 (5 bases each). Germline lookup yields CDR1 SGHTS and CDR2 YDEGEE. The CDR3 has 10 residues. Between the trimmed V and J ends, which lost 5 bases and 13 bases, there was a span of 10 bases. CDR3 amino acids: CASRGRQQFF. The CDR3 nucleotides are TGTGCCAGCAGGGGACGCCAACAGTTCTTC.

In its sample, this clone was seen a few times. The gene calls are TRBV27 and TRBJ2-1, with D perhaps TRBD1 (5 bases). The germline gives CDR1 MNHEY, CDR2 SMNVEV (reference sequence). Trimming removed 7 bases from V and 4 bases from J, with 17 bases in between. The CDR3 runs to 15 residues. CDR3 nucleotide sequence: TGTGCCAGCACCCTAACACCAAGGGGTTACAATGAGCAGTTCTTC. Translated: CASTLTPRGYNEQFF.